This T cell receptor (beta chain) was sequenced in a study of blood T cell repertoires in COVID-19. Study-level information: Both acute and convalescent COVID-19 samples were obtained from the United States, Italy and Spain. From T cells, B-cell-depleted T cells, or PBMCs came the material, which was cDNA or gDNA.

As processed by the authors: Using reference gene primer amplification, nucleated cell counts were estimated. Measured with immunoSEQ multiplex PCR; TCRdb has only the in-frame clones, and not every one. That table supplies the V and J calls and clone size; D and trimming were determined from the DNA. In the table there are approximately 170,000 clones, about 86% of which are singletons. The CDR3 is made up of 14 amino acids. Looked up from germline, CDR1 is LNHDA and CDR2 is SQIVND (reference sequence). V lost 1 base to trimming and J lost 4 bases, with 10 bases between them. This receptor was identified in a man aged 65 to 85 with active or convalescent COVID-19. The specimen was peripheral blood. The rearrangement joins TRBV19 to TRBJ1-2; TRBD1 is a possible D gene (5 bases). The CDR3 reads CASSIVGAPYGYTF. The CDR3 DNA sequence: TGTGCCAGTAGTATAGTAGGGGCCCCCTATGGCTACACCTTC.